This T cell receptor beta chain was profiled in a study of control samples from healthy donors and cancer patients (dated by TCRdb to the early 2020s). V drops 7 bases and J drops 4 bases, leaving 11 bases in between. The CDR3, cysteine through phenylalanine, is 14 amino acids long. Only CDR3 DNA is held: 42 bases, read in frame from base 1. The germline V gene provides CDR1 MNHEY and CDR2 SVGAGI. Library prep was done by the immunoSEQ multiplex PCR assay. The source is immuneACCESS, and TCRdb retained only in-frame sequences with V and J called. Part of the clones is not carried over; for the studies checked, unresolved V genes explain less than half of this, and the remainder is unexplained. For this sample the table gives 200,000 or so clones, of which 90% to 95% were detected only once. The biggest ten clones account for approximately 1.4% of the sample. Note on this clone: The target of this receptor is not known. No base quality information exists; no much larger clone differs at one position.

This clonotype originated in a man between 45 and 60 years old in good health. What was sequenced was blood. Recombination joined TRBV6-5 with TRBJ1-6; too little of a D gene remains to name it. CDR3 reads: CASTDGGYNSPLHF. The sequenced DNA is TGTGCCAGCACAGACGGAGGGTATAATTCACCCCTCCACTTT.